The 27 T cell receptor beta chains presented below share a single source sample, sequenced in a study of shared clonotypes between healthy human individuals. The method was immunoSEQ multiplex PCR; TCRdb's version includes in-frame clones alone and lacks a portion of them. Of more than 550,000 clones listed, 72% were seen once; the top ten hold under 2%. The specimen was memory CD4+ T cells sorted from blood. The subset is: CD45RA-negative fraction. These receptors were taken from a woman in her twenties or thirties in good health.

The chain employs TRBV4-1 and TRBJ2-3, with D possibly TRBD2 on 6 matching bases. Per germline, CDR1 MGHRA and CDR2 YSYEKL. This CDR3 region has 16 residues. Trimming shortened V by 0 bases and J by 4 bases, and 14 bases separated the two germline ends. The CDR3 loop reads CASSQEMERESDTQYF. In DNA, the CDR3 is TGCGCCAGCAGCCAAGAGATGGAACGGGAGTCAGATACGCAGTATTTT.

The genes are TRBV15 and TRBJ2-7, with 10 bases that match TRBD2. From germline, CDR1 is LNHNV and CDR2 YYDKDF (reference sequence). The J segment lost 2 bases and the V segment lost 0 bases, leaving 4 bases of the junction unmatched. CDR3 size: 16 residues. This chain's CDR3 is CATSREGTSVTYEQYF. Written as DNA, the CDR3 is TGTGCCACCAGCAGAGAGGGGACTAGCGTTACCTACGAGCAGTACTTC.

The genes are TRBV5-1 and TRBJ2-2; no clear D gene. There are 16 residues in the CDR3. Germline V gene data show CDR1 as SGHRS and CDR2 as YFSETQ. V lost 2 bases to trimming and J lost 0 bases, with 11 bases between them. DNA of the CDR3: TGCGCCAGCAGCTTTGGTGACTCCGCGAACACCGGGGAGCTGTTTTTT. It is translated as CASSFGDSANTGELFF.

This clone came up a few times. The CDR3 reads CASSLGIGADTQYF. The CDR3 bases are TGTGCCAGCAGCTTAGGGATAGGGGCGGATACGCAGTATTTT. The rearrangement uses TRBV7-9 and TRBJ2-3, with a possible D match to TRBD1 (5 bases). Germline-derived CDR1 and CDR2 are SEHNR and FQNEAQ (reference sequence). Trimming removed 1 base at V and 6 bases at J, with 11 bases between. The CDR3 length is 14 residues.

This chain connects TRBV28 to TRBJ2-7, with 14 bases that match TRBD2. Germline assignment: CDR1 MDHEN and CDR2 SYDVKM. Unmatched junction bases numbered 4, after V lost 1 base and J lost 5 bases. This CDR3 has 16 residues. In DNA form, the CDR3 reads TGTGCCAGCAGTTTATCCGGGACTAGCGGGAGCCACGAGCAGTACTTC. Encoded protein: CASSLSGTSGSHEQYF.

The chain employs TRBV4-1 and TRBJ2-2; 11 bases align to TRBD2. The germline V gene has CDR1 MGHRA and CDR2 YSYEKL. J was trimmed by 7 bases and V by 4 bases; bases with no gene match: 8. The CDR3 consists of 16 residues. This chain's CDR3 is CASSRPQTSGSGELFF. In DNA, the CDR3 is TGCGCCAGCAGCCGGCCTCAAACTAGCGGGAGCGGGGAGCTGTTTTTT.

The chain employs TRBV7-2 and TRBJ1-1, with a weak D call TRBD1 (5 bases). Germline V gives CDR1 SGHTA, CDR2 FQGNSA. Trimming removed 2 bases at V and 6 bases at J, with 16 bases between. The CDR3 runs 15 residues. CDR3 residues: CASSLRGGAGPEAFF. CDR3 bases: TGTGCCAGCAGCTTAAGGGGTGGGGCAGGCCCTGAAGCTTTCTTT.

This clone was observed a single time. V is TRBV18 and J is TRBJ1-3, with D uncertain. This CDR3 is built from 16 residues. Germline values: CDR1 KGHSH, CDR2 LQKENI. V was clipped by 5 bases and J by 1 base, with 15 bases between them. CDR3 sequence: CASSVSGSRSGNTIYF. In nucleotides, the CDR3 is TGTGCCAGCTCAGTCTCGGGGTCCCGATCTGGAAACACCATATATTTT.

This clone has just a few counts. This rearrangement joins TRBV19 to TRBJ2-7; 7 bases fit TRBD2. J lost 1 base, V lost 0 bases, and 12 bases had no gene match. The CDR3 is made up of 18 amino acids. Germline CDR1 and CDR2: LNHDA and SQIVND (reference sequence). In DNA form, the CDR3 reads TGTGCCAGTAGTATAGATCACGTTACCAGCGGGAATTCCTACGAGCAGTACTTC. Amino acid sequence: CASSIDHVTSGNSYEQYF.

The count of this clone is one. This sequence joins TRBV11-2 and TRBJ2-7; no definite D call. In germline, CDR1 is SGHAT, CDR2 FQNNGV. The CDR3 sequence is 14 residues long. V gave up 1 base and J gave up 7 bases, with 14 bases separating them. The CDR3 DNA follows: TGTGCCAGCAGCTTAGGGTGGCAATCCCTGGAGCAGTACTTC. Protein: CASSLGWQSLEQYF.

The chain is built from TRBV6-5 and TRBJ1-4; maybe TRBD1 (6 bases). Trimming left V 5 bases short and J 6 bases short, with 16 bases between. The germline gives CDR1 MNHEY, CDR2 SVGAGI. The length of the CDR3 is 15 residues. CDR3 region: CASSRSHREDEKLFF. CDR3 nucleotides: TGTGCCAGCAGTCGCTCCCACAGGGAGGATGAAAAACTGTTTTTT.

The V call is TRBV5-1, the J call TRBJ2-7; no clear D. In germline, CDR1 is SGHRS, CDR2 YFSETQ. The ends were cut back, 0 bases at V and 3 bases at J, with 10 bases in the middle. The CDR3 extends over 14 amino acids. CDR3 residues: CASSLGPEHYEQYF. The CDR3 bases are TGCGCCAGCAGCTTGGGGCCAGAACACTACGAGCAGTACTTC.

V and J are TRBV10-2 and TRBJ1-2; no clear D gene. Trimming took off 4 bases at V and 4 bases at J, with 13 bases between the two ends. This CDR3 region has 14 residues. The germline CDR1 and CDR2 sequences are WSHSY and SAAADI. The CDR3 region is CASSAGESSYGYTF. CDR3 DNA: TGCGCCAGCAGTGCTGGGGAATCCTCCTATGGCTACACCTTC.

The gene calls are TRBV7-2 and TRBJ2-3, with D perhaps given as TRBD1 or TRBD2 (5 bases each). Looked up from germline, CDR1 is SGHTA and CDR2 is FQGNSA. CDR3 size: 15 residues. V lost 5 bases, J lost 2 bases, and 14 bases lay in between. The CDR3, as DNA: TGTGCCAGCAGCAAAGGGGTCGGGAACACAGATACGCAGTATTTT. Amino acids: CASSKGVGNTDTQYF.

V and J are TRBV5-5 and TRBJ2-5, with D perhaps TRBD1 (6 bases). V was pared by 5 bases and J by 2 bases, with 13 bases between. The CDR3 spans 14 residues. Germline V gene data show CDR1 as SGHKS and CDR2 as YYEKEE (reference sequence). CDR3 sequence reads: CASSRDTSQETQYF. The CDR3 nucleotides read TGTGCCAGCAGTCGGGACACCAGTCAAGAGACCCAGTACTTC.

In this sample, this clone turned up once. CDR3 in amino acids: CASSEFRGRVEKLFF. The CDR3 DNA is TGTGCCAGCAGTGAATTCAGGGGGCGTGTTGAAAAACTGTTTTTT. V is TRBV25-1 and J is TRBJ1-4; TRBD1 matches 8 bases. V lost 1 base to trimming and J lost 7 bases; unmatched junction nucleotides: 5. Germline-derived CDR1 and CDR2 are MGHDK and SYGVNS. This CDR3 has 15 residues.

The CDR3 nucleotides are TGTGCCAGCTCATTTTGGTCGGTACGGGAGAATCAGCCCCAGCATTTT. It is translated as CASSFWSVRENQPQHF. This chain uses TRBV18 with TRBJ1-5; no clear D gene. Germline assignment: CDR1 KGHSH and CDR2 LQKENI. The CDR3 length is 16 residues. Trimming removed 5 bases at V and 4 bases at J, with 18 bases between.

The chain joins TRBV27 to TRBJ2-7, with 8 positions matching TRBD2. The germline CDR1 and CDR2 sequences are MNHEY and SMNVEV (reference sequence). The CDR3 covers 15 residues. V lost 5 bases to trimming and J lost 4 bases; unmatched junction nucleotides: 10. The CDR3 here is CASSATSGAVYEQYF. The DNA of the CDR3 is TGTGCCAGCAGTGCAACTAGCGGCGCAGTGTACGAGCAGTACTTC.

This sequence joins TRBV6-1 and TRBJ1-5, with unresolved D. In germline, CDR1 is MNHNS, CDR2 SASEGT. V lost 4 bases and J lost 5, with 9 bases in between. The CDR3 has 13 residues. The CDR3 nucleotides read TGTGCCAGCAGTGGACAACCGGATCAGCCCCAGCATTTT. Translation gives CASSGQPDQPQHF.

In its sample, this clone was seen once. V is TRBV5-1 and J is TRBJ1-1; D ambiguous. The CDR3 spans 14 residues. V gave up 0 bases and J gave up 2 bases, with 8 bases separating them. The germline V gene encodes CDR1 SGHRS and CDR2 YFSETQ. The CDR3: CASSLAGPNTEAFF. Here the CDR3 DNA reads TGCGCCAGCAGCTTGGCAGGACCTAACACTGAAGCTTTCTTT.

The chain combines TRBV29-1 with TRBJ2-1, with a possible D match to TRBD2 (6 bases). CDR1 SQVTM and CDR2 ANQGSEA come from the germline V gene. There are 13 residues in the CDR3. Trimming shortened V by 2 bases and J by 6 bases, and 11 bases separated the two germline ends. CDR3 coding DNA: TGCAGCGTTGAACTAGCGATTGCCAATGAGCAGTTCTTC. Its translation is CSVELAIANEQFF.

The chain uses TRBV19 and TRBJ1-2; D gene ambiguous. Germline V lookup: CDR1 LNHDA, CDR2 SQIVND (reference sequence). The CDR3 loop spans 12 amino acids. Trimming left V 4 bases short and J 4 bases short, with 7 bases between. In DNA form, the CDR3 reads TGTGCCAGTAGTAGACCTTTCTATGGCTACACCTTC. Translating it yields CASSRPFYGYTF.

The chain recombines TRBV2 with TRBJ2-1; D gene ambiguous. The CDR3 is 16 residues long. CDR1 and CDR2 from the germline V gene are SNHLY and FYNNEI. The ends were cut back, 1 base at V and 8 bases at J, with 18 bases in the middle. The CDR3: CASSEGPLVAEDEQFF. In DNA form, the CDR3 reads TGTGCCAGCAGTGAAGGTCCGTTGGTAGCAGAGGATGAGCAGTTCTTC.

This chain joins TRBV7-7 and TRBJ2-6; D call uncertain. Germline V gives CDR1 SSHAT, CDR2 FNYEAQ (reference sequence). The CDR3 is made up of 15 amino acids. V lost 5 bases and J 0 bases, leaving 8 bases between the germline ends. Here the CDR3 reads CASSAGYSGANVLTF. Written as DNA, the CDR3 is TGTGCCAGCAGCGCCGGGTACTCTGGGGCCAACGTCCTGACTTTC.

This clone has only a few counts. The CDR3 DNA sequence: TGTGCCAGTACCCCGTCCTTCGGGGGCAGCAATCAGCCCCAGCATTTT. Translation: CASTPSFGGSNQPQHF. The chain is built from TRBV19 and TRBJ1-5; maybe TRBD1 (6 bases). This CDR3 contains 16 residues. CDR1 and CDR2 from the germline V gene are LNHDA and SQIVND (reference sequence). Deletions cut 7 bases from V and 1 base from J, with 17 bases between.

This rearrangement joins TRBV9 to TRBJ2-2; D possibly corresponds to TRBD2 (6 bases). V was cut by 0 bases and J by 5 bases, with 23 bases left in between. The germline gives CDR1 SGDLS, CDR2 YYNGEE. This CDR3 is 19 amino acids long. The CDR3 protein is CASSVALGTGTLGTGELFF. The CDR3 coding sequence is TGTGCCAGCAGCGTAGCCCTGGGGACTGGGACCCTAGGTACCGGGGAGCTGTTTTTT. The whole variable domain, remainder taken from reference TRBV9 and TRBJ2-2, is DSGVTQTPKHLITATGQRVTLRCSPRSGDLSVYWYQQSLDQGLQFLIQYYNGEERAKGNILERFSAQQFPDLHSELNLSSLELGDSALYFCASSVALGTGTLGTGELFFGEGSRLTVL.

The rearrangement joins TRBV5-1 to TRBJ2-3; 9 nucleotides align to TRBD1. CDR3 length equals 15 residues. V trimming: 2 bases; J trimming: 4 bases; junction bases outside the gene matches: 5. The germline V gene encodes CDR1 SGHRS and CDR2 YFSETQ. CDR3 coding DNA: TGCGCCAGCAGCTTTAACCGGGACAGGGCAGATACGCAGTATTTT. It encodes CASSFNRDRADTQYF.